This T cell receptor (beta chain) came from a study of chemoradiotherapy in HPV16-positive cancers. Sequencing was performed with immunoSEQ multiplex PCR; in TCRdb, only in-frame clones are kept and a portion is missing. This table has some 34,000 clones, approximately 90% appearing once. Germline CDR1 LNHDA, CDR2 SQIVND (reference sequence). The CDR3 has 15 amino acids. V was clipped by 3 bases and J by 4 bases; unmatched bases: 9. Repeated repertoire sampling spanned the course of chemoradiotherapy. This material consisted of blood, taken from a patient who underwent chemoradiotherapy. V is TRBV19 and J is TRBJ2-7; 7 bases are shared with TRBD1. This clonotype was obtained from a human donor with HPV-associated anogenital cancer. The CDR3 reads CASSILGTEGYEQYF. The DNA of the CDR3 is TGTGCCAGTAGTATTCTTGGGACAGAAGGATACGAGCAGTACTTC.